The rows below give T cell receptor beta chains drawn from one sample of a study of blood T cell repertoires in COVID-19. Profiled with immunoSEQ multiplex PCR; TCRdb holds only in-frame clones, not every one. This table has hundreds of thousands of clones, about 88% appearing once. Sequences were obtained from peripheral blood. The origin of the receptors is a man between 65 and 79 years old with acute or convalescent COVID-19. CDR3s include the opening cysteine and the closing phenylalanine or tryptophan. Fields, in order: D gene, clone size, V gene, J gene, CDR3 DNA, CDR3 protein. D genes are given only for firm matches. Clone size is not always given. Where it is, it says once, few, many or a class for expanded clones.

-,-,TRBV2,TRBJ1-3,TGTGCCAGCAGTGGCGGGGGAAACACCATATATTTT,CASSGGGNTIYF
-,-,TRBV9,TRBJ1-2,TGTGCCAGCACCTCACTTGGGGGGACCTCCTATGGCTACACCTTC,CASTSLGGTSYGYTF
TRBD2,-,TRBV10-3,TRBJ2-5,TGTGCCATCAGTGAACGCGGGTCGGGGGGAGATGAAGAGACCCAGTACTTC,CAISERGSGGDEETQYF
TRBD1,once,TRBV6-5,TRBJ2-7,TGTGCCGGGAGGACAGGGGGCGGCGAGCAGTACTTC,CAGRTGGGEQYF
TRBD1,-,TRBV2,TRBJ2-3,TGTGCCAGTGGACAGGGACGGGATACGCAGTATTTT,CASGQGRDTQYF
TRBD1,-,TRBV5-3,TRBJ1-5,TGTGCCAGAAGCATAGGGGACAGGGGACCGAATCAGCCCCAGCATTTT,CARSIGDRGPNQPQHF
-,-,TRBV9,TRBJ2-5,TGTGCCAGCAGCGCTGTCGGACAGCAAGAGACCCAGTACTTC,CASSAVGQQETQYF
-,-,TRBV7-3,TRBJ1-6,TGTGCCAGCAGCTTACGGTTGTATAATTCACCCCTCCACTTT,CASSLRLYNSPLHF
TRBD1,-,TRBV6-5,TRBJ1-3,TGTGCCAGCAGCCTTCGGACAGGGTCTGGAAACACCATATATTTT,CASSLRTGSGNTIYF
TRBD1,once,TRBV7-3,TRBJ2-6,TGTGCCAGCAGCTTATGGGGACAGGGTATTTCTGGGGCCAACGTCCTGACTTTC,CASSLWGQGISGANVLTF
TRBD1,-,TRBV7-9,TRBJ2-5,TGTGCCAGCAGCTTAGGACAGGGGCTCGGGGAGACCCAGTACTTC,CASSLGQGLGETQYF
-,-,TRBV24-1,TRBJ2-1,TGTGCCACCAGCCTGGGCGGAGGAAACAATGAGCAGTTCTTC,CATSLGGGNNEQFF
TRBD1,-,TRBV6-5,TRBJ1-1,TGTGCCAGCAAGAAGACAGGGTCCACTGAAGCTTTCTTT,CASKKTGSTEAFF
-,-,TRBV5-5,TRBJ1-5,TGTGCCAGCAGCCCACATGTCAATCAGCCCCAGCATTTT,CASSPHVNQPQHF
-,once,TRBV7-3,TRBJ2-7,TGTGCCAGCAGCCGGTCCGGGACTGACGAGCAGTACTTC,CASSRSGTDEQYF
-,-,TRBV7-2,TRBJ1-2,TGTGCCAGCAGCTTCAGCTATGGCTACACCTTC,CASSFSYGYTF
TRBD2,-,TRBV4-2,TRBJ2-1,TGTGCCAGCAGCCAAGCTAGCGGGATGCAGTTCTTC,CASSQASGMQFF
TRBD1,-,TRBV3-1/TRBV3-2,TRBJ1-1,TGTGCCAGCAGTTCTGGGACAGGGCCTGAAGCTTTCTTT,CASSSGTGPEAFF
-,-,TRBV10-3,TRBJ1-1,TGTGCCATCAGACCGACAGTTAACACTGAAGCTTTCTTT,CAIRPTVNTEAFF
TRBD1,-,TRBV6-4,TRBJ2-2,TGTGCCAGCAGTGACCAGGGGGCCGGGGAGCTGTTTTTT,CASSDQGAGELFF
TRBD2,once,TRBV6-2/TRBV6-3,TRBJ2-7,TGTGCCAGCAGTTATTCGACGGGAGGGCCCTACGAGCAGTACTTC,CASSYSTGGPYEQYF
-,-,TRBV7-2,TRBJ2-3,TGTGCCAGCAGCTTTAACAGACCCCCCACAGATACGCAGTATTTT,CASSFNRPPTDTQYF
TRBD1,-,TRBV3-1/TRBV3-2,TRBJ1-1,TGTGCCAGCAGCCACGGACAGGGGGCCCTGAACACTGAAGCTTTCTTT,CASSHGQGALNTEAFF
-,-,TRBV1,TRBJ2-7,TGCACCAGCAGCCAAGATCATCGGCTAGCGGGGGCCTACGAGCAGTACTTC,CTSSQDHRLAGAYEQYF
TRBD2,few,TRBV4-2,TRBJ2-7,TGTGCCAGCAGCCACTCCGGGACTAGCTACGAGCAGTACTTC,CASSHSGTSYEQYF
-,-,TRBV9,TRBJ2-7,TGTGCCAGCAGCGTAGCAGGGCATCGCGAGCAGTACTTC,CASSVAGHREQYF
TRBD2,-,TRBV27,TRBJ2-1,TGTGCCAGCAGTACTCCAGCGGGGGGACCCTACAATGAGCAGTTCTTC,CASSTPAGGPYNEQFF
-,-,TRBV2,TRBJ2-1,TGTGCCAGCAGTGTTCTGGAGAGCTCCTACAATGAGCAGTTCTTC,CASSVLESSYNEQFF
-,-,TRBV4-3,TRBJ1-6,TGCGCCAGCAGCCAAGATCGGGGGTCACCGGGTTCACCCCTCCACTTT,CASSQDRGSPGSPLHF
-,-,TRBV30,TRBJ1-2,TGTGCCTGGAGTGTACTTGGGAGAGCCACCTATGGCTACACCTTC,CAWSVLGRATYGYTF
TRBD1,-,TRBV4-2,TRBJ2-7,TGTGCCAGCAGCCAAAAGGGACAGGGGACTTACGACGAGCAGTACTTC,CASSQKGQGTYDEQYF
TRBD2,-,TRBV7-8,TRBJ2-7,TGTGCCAGCAGCTTAGGAAGCGGGGGGGCCGGCGAGCAGTACTTC,CASSLGSGGAGEQYF
TRBD1,few,TRBV28,TRBJ1-5,TGTGCCAGCAGTCTACCCACCGGGACAGTCAATCAGCCCCAGCATTTT,CASSLPTGTVNQPQHF
-,-,TRBV28,TRBJ1-6,TGTGCCAGCAGTCTCCCTCCTTCACCCCTCCACTTT,CASSLPPSPLHF
TRBD2,-,TRBV5-6,TRBJ2-1,TGTGCCAGCAGCTTGGTTACTAGCGGGAGGTGGTTCAATGAGCAGTTCTTC,CASSLVTSGRWFNEQFF
-,-,TRBV6-5,TRBJ1-5,TGTGCCAGCAGTTACCGGAGGGGCGGGCAGCCCCAGCATTTT,CASSYRRGGQPQHF
TRBD2,-,TRBV5-1,TRBJ2-7,TGCGCCAGCAGCTTGGATGCGGGAGGGGTTTACGAGCAGTACTTC,CASSLDAGGVYEQYF
TRBD1,-,TRBV6-5,TRBJ1-6,TGTGCCAGCAGTTACTCGACAGGGGCACCCCTCCACTTT,CASSYSTGAPLHF
TRBD1,-,TRBV3-1/TRBV3-2,TRBJ2-7,TGTGCCAGCAGCCCCGGGACAGGAGGTTACGAGCAGTACTTC,CASSPGTGGYEQYF
-,-,TRBV29-1,TRBJ2-5,TGCAGCGTTGGTGTCAGGGGATCGGGGGAGACCCAGTACTTC,CSVGVRGSGETQYF